This TCR beta chain was profiled in a study of shared clonotypes between healthy human individuals. Those who donated, Caucasian adults without exception, all lived in Nashville, Tennessee. The table came from immunoSEQ multiplex PCR; TCRdb's copy has only in-frame clones and leaves some out. The table records roughly 520,000 clones, roughly 95% of them present only once. Germline assignment: CDR1 MNHEY and CDR2 SMNVEV (reference sequence). Trimming shortened V by 3 bases and J by 1 base, and 17 bases separated the two germline ends. This CDR3 comprises 17 residues. The sequenced sample was naive CD4+ T cells sorted from blood. Regarding subset: CD45RA+ positively selected. The rearrangement joins TRBV27 to TRBJ2-3, with a possible D match to TRBD2 (6 bases). The clonotype was recovered from a woman in her 30s in good health. CDR3 amino acids: CASSFRRQGGGTDTQYF. CDR3 in DNA: TGTGCCAGCAGTTTTAGGAGGCAGGGCGGGGGCACAGATACGCAGTATTTT.